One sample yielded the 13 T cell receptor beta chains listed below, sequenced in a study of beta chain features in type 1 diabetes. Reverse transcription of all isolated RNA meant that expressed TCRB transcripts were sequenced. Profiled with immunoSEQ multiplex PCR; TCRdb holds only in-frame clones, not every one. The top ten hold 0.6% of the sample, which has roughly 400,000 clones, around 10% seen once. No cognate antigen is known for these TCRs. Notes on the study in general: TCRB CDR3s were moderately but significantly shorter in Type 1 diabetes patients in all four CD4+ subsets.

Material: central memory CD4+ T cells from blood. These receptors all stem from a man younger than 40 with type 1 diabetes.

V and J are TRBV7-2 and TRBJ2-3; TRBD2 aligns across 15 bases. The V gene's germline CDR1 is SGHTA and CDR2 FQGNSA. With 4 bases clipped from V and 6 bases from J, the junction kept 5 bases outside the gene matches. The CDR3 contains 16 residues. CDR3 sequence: CASSSRTSGRGDTQYF. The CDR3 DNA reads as TGTGCCAGCAGCTCTAGGACTAGCGGGAGGGGGGATACGCAGTATTTT.

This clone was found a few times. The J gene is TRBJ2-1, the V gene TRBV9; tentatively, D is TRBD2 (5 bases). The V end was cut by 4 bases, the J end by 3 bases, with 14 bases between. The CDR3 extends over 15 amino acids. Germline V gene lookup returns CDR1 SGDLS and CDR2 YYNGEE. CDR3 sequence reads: CASSPIVGDYNEQFF. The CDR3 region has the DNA TGTGCCAGCAGCCCCATCGTCGGGGACTACAATGAGCAGTTCTTC.

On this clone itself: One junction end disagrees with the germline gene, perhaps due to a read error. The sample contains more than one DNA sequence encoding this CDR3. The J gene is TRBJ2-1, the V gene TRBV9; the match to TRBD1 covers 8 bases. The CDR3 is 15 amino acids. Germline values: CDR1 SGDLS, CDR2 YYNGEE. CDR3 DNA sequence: TGCGCCAGCAGCGTAGCAGGGGGCTTCAACAATGAGCAGTTCTTC. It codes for CASSVAGGFNNEQFF.

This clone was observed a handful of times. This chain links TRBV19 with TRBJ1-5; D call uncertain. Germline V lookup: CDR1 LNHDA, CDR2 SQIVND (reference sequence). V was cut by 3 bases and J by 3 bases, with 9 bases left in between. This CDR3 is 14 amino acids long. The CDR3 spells CASSIGWNNQPQHF. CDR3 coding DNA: TGTGCCAGTAGTATTGGGTGGAACAATCAGCCCCAGCATTTT.

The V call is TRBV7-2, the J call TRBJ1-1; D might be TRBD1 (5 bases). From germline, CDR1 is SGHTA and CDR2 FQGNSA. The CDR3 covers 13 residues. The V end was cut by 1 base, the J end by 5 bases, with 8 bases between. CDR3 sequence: CASSLETVTEAFF. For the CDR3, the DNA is TGTGCCAGCAGCTTAGAGACAGTTACTGAAGCTTTCTTT.

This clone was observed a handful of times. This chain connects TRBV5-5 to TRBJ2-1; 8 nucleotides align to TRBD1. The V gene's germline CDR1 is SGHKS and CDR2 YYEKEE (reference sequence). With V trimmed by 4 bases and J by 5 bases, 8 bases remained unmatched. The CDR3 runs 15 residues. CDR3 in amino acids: CASSPDRGAHNEQFF. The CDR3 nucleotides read TGTGCCAGCAGCCCCGACAGGGGAGCACACAATGAGCAGTTCTTC.

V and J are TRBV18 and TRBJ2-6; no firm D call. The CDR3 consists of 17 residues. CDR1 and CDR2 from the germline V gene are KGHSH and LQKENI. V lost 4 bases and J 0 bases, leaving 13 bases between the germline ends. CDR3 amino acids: CASSHGSSNSGANVLTF. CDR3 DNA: TGTGCCAGCTCACACGGGTCTTCCAACTCTGGGGCCAACGTCCTGACTTTC. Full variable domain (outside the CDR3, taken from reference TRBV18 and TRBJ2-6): NAGVMQNPRHLVRRRGQEARLRCSPMKGHSHVYWYRQLPEEGLKFMVYLQKENIIDESGMPKERFSAEFPKEGPSILRIQQVVRGDSAAYFCASSHGSSNSGANVLTFGAGSRLTVL.

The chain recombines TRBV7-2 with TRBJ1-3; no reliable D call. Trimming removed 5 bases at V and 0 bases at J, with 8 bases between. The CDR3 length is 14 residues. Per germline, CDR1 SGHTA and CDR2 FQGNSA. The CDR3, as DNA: TGTGCCAGCAGCCAAGGGTCCTCTGGAAACACCATATATTTT. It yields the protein CASSQGSSGNTIYF.

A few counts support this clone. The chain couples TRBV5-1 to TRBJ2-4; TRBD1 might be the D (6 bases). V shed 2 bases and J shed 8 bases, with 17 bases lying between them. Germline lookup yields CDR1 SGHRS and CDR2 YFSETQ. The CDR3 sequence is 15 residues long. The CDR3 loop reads CASSFQTGGYDIQYF. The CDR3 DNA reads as TGCGCCAGCAGCTTCCAGACAGGAGGTTATGACATTCAGTACTTC.

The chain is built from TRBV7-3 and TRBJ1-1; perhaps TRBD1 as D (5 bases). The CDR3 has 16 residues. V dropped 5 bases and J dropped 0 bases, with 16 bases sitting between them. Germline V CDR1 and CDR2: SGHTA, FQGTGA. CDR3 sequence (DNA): TGTGCCAGCAGCAGTAGGGGAGAAGGCATGAACACTGAAGCTTTCTTT. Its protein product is CASSSRGEGMNTEAFF.

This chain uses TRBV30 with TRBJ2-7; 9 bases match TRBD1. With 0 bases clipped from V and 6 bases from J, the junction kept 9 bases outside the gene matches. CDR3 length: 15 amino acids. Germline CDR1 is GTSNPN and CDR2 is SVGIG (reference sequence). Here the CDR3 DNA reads TGTGCCTGGAGTGTAATGCGAGGGGACAGGGTCGAGCAGTACTTC. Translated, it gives CAWSVMRGDRVEQYF.

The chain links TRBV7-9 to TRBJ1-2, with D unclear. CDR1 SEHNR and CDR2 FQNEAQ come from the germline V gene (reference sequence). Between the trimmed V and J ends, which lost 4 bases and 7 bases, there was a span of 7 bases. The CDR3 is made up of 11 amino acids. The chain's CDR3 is CASSSGFGYTF. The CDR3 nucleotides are TGTGCCAGCAGCTCCGGGTTTGGCTACACCTTC.

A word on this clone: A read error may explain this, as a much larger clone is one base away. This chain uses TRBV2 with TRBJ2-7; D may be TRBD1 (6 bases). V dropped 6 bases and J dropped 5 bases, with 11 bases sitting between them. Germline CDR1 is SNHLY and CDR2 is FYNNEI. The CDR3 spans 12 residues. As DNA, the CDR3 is TGTGCCAGCAGCGGATCAGGGGACGAGCAGTACTTC. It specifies CASSGSGDEQYF.